The entry below gives a single T cell receptor beta chain sequence along with its context. The antigen is not known. The data originate from a study of cytomegalovirus exposure and HLA in healthy donors. Study-wide results and limits: Indistinguishable V segments, including TRBV6-2 and TRBV6-3, were excluded. Presence/absence analyses supposed approximately even sequencing depth among donors. There were reportedly fewer N-insertions in an Asian-associated ancestry cluster than the approximately 630-donor mean, in a later analysis. For cytomegalovirus status, the classifier reportedly gave diagnoses with high specificity and sensitivity.

The CDR3 has 15 amino acids. Between the trimmed V and J ends, which lost 4 bases and 5 bases, there was a span of 18 bases. Germline lookup yields CDR1 SGHNT and CDR2 YYREEE (reference sequence). Researchers ran the PCR with 60 Vbeta and 13 Jbeta primers. Method: immunoSEQ multiplex PCR; TCRdb's copy keeps in-frame clones and lacks some. Of around 120,000 clones detected, roughly 83% appear once; the ten largest clones hold 1.2%. The chain has TRBV5-4 and TRBJ1-2, with D possibly matching TRBD1 (6 bases). What was sequenced was PBMCs. The TCR comes from a girl aged 2 to 9 in good health and CMV-seronegative. The CDR3 loop reads CASSPPRAGEYGYTF. The CDR3 bases are TGTGCCAGCAGCCCTCCCCGGGCAGGGGAGTATGGCTACACCTTC.